Shown below are 13 T cell receptor beta chains from a single sample sequenced in a study of cytomegalovirus exposure and HLA in healthy donors. It was with 60 Vbeta and 13 Jbeta primers that the PCR ran. Sequencing was performed with immunoSEQ multiplex PCR; in TCRdb, only in-frame clones are kept and a portion is missing. Of approximately 170,000 clones detected, about three quarters appear once; the ten largest clones hold roughly 0.82%. Input material: PBMCs. These TCRs come from a female donor in good health and CMV-seronegative.

The chain combines TRBV11-2 with TRBJ2-3; D uncertain. The V end lost 6 bases, the J end lost 4 bases, and 8 bases lay between the germline ends. Germline V gene lookup returns CDR1 SGHAT and CDR2 FQNNGV. The CDR3 sequence is 12 residues long. The CDR3 protein is CASRRSSDTQYF. DNA for the CDR3: TGTGCCAGCAGGCGCTCGTCAGATACGCAGTATTTT.

Concerning this clone itself: The same CDR3 also results from other DNA sequences found in this sample. The chain employs TRBV18 and TRBJ1-1; D gene uncertain. The V gene's germline CDR1 is KGHSH and CDR2 LQKENI. With 2 bases removed from V and 1 base from J, the gap between germline ends came to 5 bases. The CDR3 is 13 residues long. CDR3 residues: CASSPAGNTEAFF. The CDR3 DNA reads TGTGCCAGCTCACCAGCAGGGAACACTGAAGCTTTCTTT.

This chain links TRBV6-6 with TRBJ2-3, with 8 bases matching TRBD2. The CDR3 length is 16 residues. Germline V gene data show CDR1 as MNHNY and CDR2 as SVGAGI (reference sequence). The ends lost 3 bases at V and 3 bases at J; junction bases unmatched: 8. The CDR3 here is CASSYPNGGGTDTQYF. The CDR3 bases are TGTGCCAGCAGTTATCCTAATGGCGGGGGGACAGATACGCAGTATTTT.

The CDR3 sequence: CASSPGIYEQYF. In DNA form, the CDR3 reads TGTGCCAGCAGCCCAGGGATTTACGAGCAGTACTTC. The chain uses TRBV14 and TRBJ2-7, with a possible D match to TRBD1 (5 bases). V was clipped by 4 bases and J by 4 bases, with 8 bases between them. CDR3 length: 12 residues. Germline lookup yields CDR1 SGHDN and CDR2 FVKESK.

J is TRBJ1-2 and V is TRBV5-1; 7 bases map to TRBD1. Germline values: CDR1 SGHRS, CDR2 YFSETQ. With V trimmed by 0 bases and J by 8 bases, 7 bases remained unmatched. This CDR3 spans 14 amino acids. The DNA for the CDR3 is TGCGCCAGCAGCTTGGACGACAGGGATGGAGGCTACACCTTC. Encoded protein: CASSLDDRDGGYTF.

The chain couples TRBV5-1 to TRBJ1-1, with 9 bases fitting TRBD1. The germline V gene has CDR1 SGHRS and CDR2 YFSETQ. Germline trimming cut 0 bases from V and 11 bases from J; bases unmatched to any gene: 5. CDR3 length equals 13 residues. This CDR3 reads CASSLDRTGVAFF. The CDR3 nucleotides read TGCGCCAGCAGCTTGGATAGGACAGGGGTGGCTTTCTTT.

The chain is built from TRBV5-4 and TRBJ1-3; a possible D gene is TRBD1 (5 bases). This CDR3 spans 15 amino acids. Looked up from germline, CDR1 is SGHNT and CDR2 is YYREEE (reference sequence). The V end was cut by 4 bases, the J end by 2 bases, with 13 bases between. For the CDR3, the DNA is TGTGCCAGCAGCCCGACTCTAGGGGCTGGAAACACCATATATTTT. Protein product: CASSPTLGAGNTIYF.

This clone is a singleton in its sample. The chain employs TRBV2 and TRBJ1-5; 7 bases fit TRBD1. CDR3 length equals 15 residues. V was pared by 7 bases and J by 2 bases, with 8 bases of the junction left unmatched. Per germline, CDR1 SNHLY and CDR2 FYNNEI. Here the CDR3 DNA reads TGTGCCAGCACTTTTTCCGACAGGGGCAATCAGCCCCAGCATTTT. Encoded protein: CASTFSDRGNQPQHF.

The J gene is TRBJ1-1, the V gene TRBV18, with D possibly matching TRBD1 (5 bases). Trimming shortened V by 3 bases and J by 10 bases, and 15 bases separated the two germline ends. The CDR3 sequence is 13 residues long. CDR1 and CDR2 from the germline V gene are KGHSH and LQKENI. The CDR3 nucleotides read TGTGCCAGCTCACCGGGAGGGGCTAGGGGAGCTTTCTTT. It translates to CASSPGGARGAFF. The full variable domain, rest sourced from reference TRBV18 and TRBJ1-1, is NAGVMQNPRHLVRRRGQEARLRCSPMKGHSHVYWYRQLPEEGLKFMVYLQKENIIDESGMPKERFSAEFPKEGPSILRIQQVVRGDSAAYFCASSPGGARGAFFGQGTRLTVV.

The chain carries TRBV30 and TRBJ2-7; D uncertain. V shed 2 bases and J shed 4 bases, with 6 bases lying between them. The length of the CDR3 is 11 residues. Germline V gene sequence: CDR1 GTSNPN, CDR2 SVGIG (reference sequence). Here the CDR3 DNA reads TGTGCCTGGAGTCCAGGTTACGAGCAGTACTTC. Its protein product is CAWSPGYEQYF.

J is TRBJ2-7 and V is TRBV7-8; no reliable D call. The CDR3 is 13 residues long. The germline V gene has CDR1 SGHVS and CDR2 FQNEAQ. Deletions cut 1 base from V and 6 bases from J, with 10 bases between. CDR3 protein: CASSLDNAGEQYF. Here the CDR3 DNA reads TGTGCCAGCAGCTTAGACAATGCTGGCGAGCAGTACTTC.

The chain uses TRBV2 and TRBJ1-1; no clear D gene. The CDR3 spans 14 residues. The V end was cut by 6 bases, the J end by 6 bases, with 17 bases between. Germline V CDR1 and CDR2: SNHLY, FYNNEI. The chain's CDR3 is CASRVEKSLAEAFF. CDR3 DNA sequence: TGTGCCAGCAGGGTAGAGAAGAGCCTAGCTGAAGCTTTCTTT.

The rearrangement links TRBV30 to TRBJ2-5; TRBD2 matches 11 bases. The germline gives CDR1 GTSNPN, CDR2 SVGIG (reference sequence). V was pared by 0 bases and J by 7 bases, with 10 bases of the junction left unmatched. The CDR3 sequence is 16 residues long. In nucleotides, the CDR3 is TGTGCCTGGAGTGTTCTTATAGCGGGAGGGCCAGGGACCCAGTACTTC. Its protein is CAWSVLIAGGPGTQYF. The complete variable domain, with remaining parts taken from reference TRBV30 and TRBJ2-5, reads SQTIHQWPATLVQPVGSPLSLECTVEGTSNPNLYWYRQAAGRGLQLLFYSVGIGQISSEVPQNLSASRPQDRQFILSSKKLLLSDSGFYLCAWSVLIAGGPGTQYFGPGTRLLVL.